The 26 T cell receptor beta chains below were found in one sample sequenced in a study of identifying expanded T cells in peripheral blood. Only in-frame clones appear in the TCRdb table, and some are missing; sequencing was by immunoSEQ multiplex PCR. The table shows 75,000 to 90,000 clones, with 80% to 90% occurring only once. The specimen was blood. The receptors originated from a person aged 18 to 75 in good health.

This clone appeared once. V usage is TRBV11-2 and J usage is TRBJ1-4; D remains unclear. This CDR3 is 11 amino acids long. Between the trimmed V and J ends, which lost 5 bases and 7 bases, there was a span of 5 bases. Germline CDR1 and CDR2: SGHAT and FQNNGV. CDR3 in DNA: TGTGCCAGCAGCGAAGGTGAAAAACTGTTTTTT. This codes for CASSEGEKLFF. Looking up the rest from reference TRBV11-2 and TRBJ1-4 gives the full variable domain: EAGVAQSPRYKIIEKRQSVAFWCNPISGHATLYWYQQILGQGPKLLIQFQNNGVVDDSQLPKDRFSAERLKGVDSTLKIQPAKLEDSAVYLCASSEGEKLFFGSGTQLSVL.

This sequence joins TRBV7-9 and TRBJ2-7; 9 bases agree with TRBD1. The CDR3 totals 15 residues. Germline values: CDR1 SEHNR, CDR2 FQNEAQ (reference sequence). The J segment lost 5 bases and the V segment lost 4 bases, leaving 9 bases of the junction unmatched. DNA for the CDR3: TGTGCCAGCAGCTCCGCGGGACAGGGACCGAACGAGCAGTACTTC. Its protein is CASSSAGQGPNEQYF. The whole variable domain, filled in from reference TRBV7-9 and TRBJ2-7, reads DTGVSQNPRHKITKRGQNVTFRCDPISEHNRLYWYRQTLGQGPEFLTYFQNEAQLEKSRLLSDRFSAERPKGSFSTLEIQRTEQGDSAMYLCASSSAGQGPNEQYFGPGTRLTVT.

The chain has TRBV7-2 and TRBJ1-6, with 10 bases fitting TRBD1. The CDR3 consists of 14 residues. Germline CDR1 SGHTA, CDR2 FQGNSA. J was trimmed by 10 bases and V by 5 bases; bases with no gene match: 5. DNA for the CDR3: TGTGCCAGCAGCCACGGGACAGGGGTCTCACCCCTCCACTTT. This codes for CASSHGTGVSPLHF. Full variable domain (outside the CDR3, taken from reference TRBV7-2 and TRBJ1-6): GAGVSQSPSNKVTEKGKDVELRCDPISGHTALYWYRQSLGQGLEFLIYFQGNSAPDKSGLPSDRFSAERTGGSVSTLTIQRTQQEDSAVYLCASSHGTGVSPLHFGNGTRLTVT.

This chain links TRBV28 with TRBJ1-5; D ambiguous. CDR1 is MDHEN, CDR2 SYDVKM, per germline. The CDR3 contains 14 residues. V was trimmed by 5 bases and J by 0 bases, leaving 8 bases between them. The CDR3 bases are TGTGCCAGCAGTGTCACAAATAGCAATCAGCCCCAGCATTTT. This gives the protein CASSVTNSNQPQHF.

V gene TRBV28 combines with J gene TRBJ2-3, with D hard to call. The CDR3 has 12 amino acids. Germline lookup yields CDR1 MDHEN and CDR2 SYDVKM. Trimming shortened V by 5 bases and J by 3 bases, and 6 bases separated the two germline ends. The CDR3 DNA reads TGTGCCAGCAGTCCCGGGACAGATACGCAGTATTTT. Protein product: CASSPGTDTQYF.

This clone was recorded only once. The DNA for the CDR3 is TGTGCCAGTGCCCCACAGGGTAGCAATCAGCCCCAGCATTTT. This gives the protein CASAPQGSNQPQHF. The chain links TRBV19 to TRBJ1-5; weak D call: TRBD1 (6 bases). V dropped 8 bases and J dropped 0 bases, with 11 bases sitting between them. This CDR3 contains 14 residues. Germline CDR1 and CDR2: LNHDA and SQIVND (reference sequence).

The V and J genes are TRBV6-1 and TRBJ2-3, with 7 bases lining up with TRBD2. V dropped 7 bases and J dropped 4; count of bases not matched to a gene: 11. The germline V gene encodes CDR1 MNHNS and CDR2 SASEGT. The CDR3 consists of 15 residues. CDR3 DNA: TGTGCCAGCATAGGGGACTACTCTTGGCCAGATACGCAGTATTTT. Translation: CASIGDYSWPDTQYF.

The chain couples TRBV9 to TRBJ1-1; TRBD1 matches at 7 bases. The V gene end was trimmed by 3 bases and the J gene end by 2 bases; junction bases not matched to a gene: 13. Germline CDR1 SGDLS, CDR2 YYNGEE. The CDR3 runs 17 residues. CDR3 DNA: TGTGCCAGCAGCGGGGGGTACAGGGGATGGGAAAACACTGAAGCTTTCTTT. Translating it yields CASSGGYRGWENTEAFF.

V usage is TRBV27 and J usage is TRBJ2-2, with D possibly being TRBD1 (5 bases). The CDR3 totals 16 residues. Trimming left V 7 bases short and J 5 bases short, with 20 bases between. In germline, CDR1 is MNHEY, CDR2 SMNVEV (reference sequence). The CDR3 region is CASTLTGKSRTGELFF. DNA for the CDR3: TGTGCCAGCACCTTAACAGGAAAATCCCGGACCGGGGAGCTGTTTTTT.

This chain links TRBV11-1 with TRBJ2-5; D uncertain. CDR1 is SGHAT, CDR2 FQDESV, per germline (reference sequence). Trimming pared 4 bases from V and 5 bases from J, leaving 14 bases between. The CDR3 extends over 14 amino acids. CDR3: CASSSVNQAETQYF. The CDR3 DNA follows: TGTGCCAGCAGCTCTGTTAATCAGGCGGAGACCCAGTACTTC.

This clone is classed as large. J is TRBJ2-5 and V is TRBV11-1; D uncertain. The germline CDR1 and CDR2 sequences are SGHAT and FQDESV (reference sequence). Deletions cut 1 base from V and 4 bases from J, with 13 bases between. This CDR3 is built from 15 residues. CDR3 loop: CASSLVPSGLETQYF. CDR3 DNA sequence: TGTGCCAGCAGCTTAGTTCCCTCCGGGCTAGAGACCCAGTACTTC.

The J gene is TRBJ1-1, the V gene TRBV27; D not resolved. From germline, CDR1 is MNHEY and CDR2 SMNVEV (reference sequence). The CDR3 is 12 amino acids. The V and J ends lost 3 bases and 4 bases respectively, with 6 bases between them. CDR3 residues: CASSFLGTEAFF. CDR3 DNA: TGTGCCAGCAGTTTCCTGGGCACTGAAGCTTTCTTT.

The chain combines TRBV6-1 with TRBJ2-3; D is perhaps TRBD2 (5 bases). Trimming pared 7 bases from V and 2 bases from J, leaving 7 bases between. Germline V gene lookup returns CDR1 MNHNS and CDR2 SASEGT. The CDR3 is made up of 12 amino acids. CDR3 sequence: CASKAATDTQYF. The CDR3 bases are TGTGCCAGCAAAGCGGCCACAGATACGCAGTATTTT.

The chain uses TRBV5-1 and TRBJ1-2; D not certain. V was pared by 0 bases and J by 4 bases, with 7 bases between. Germline V gives CDR1 SGHRS, CDR2 YFSETQ. This CDR3 comprises 13 residues. CDR3 residues: CASSLAGVYGYTF. The CDR3 nucleotides are TGCGCCAGCAGCTTGGCCGGAGTCTATGGCTACACCTTC.

The rearrangement uses TRBV5-1 and TRBJ2-6; 11 nucleotides align to TRBD1. Per germline, CDR1 SGHRS and CDR2 YFSETQ. The CDR3 runs 19 residues. With 1 base clipped from V and 2 bases from J, the junction kept 8 bases outside the gene matches. In DNA form, the CDR3 reads TGCGCCAGCAGCTTGATCGGACAGGGGGCTTCAGCTGGGGCCAACGTCCTGACTTTC. Translated: CASSLIGQGASAGANVLTF. Combining the CDR3 with reference TRBV5-1 and TRBJ2-6 gives the whole variable domain KAGVTQTPRYLIKTRGQQVTLSCSPISGHRSVSWYQQTPGQGLQFLFEYFSETQRNKGNFPGRFSGRQFSNSRSEMNVSTLELGDSALYLCASSLIGQGASAGANVLTFGAGSRLTVL.

The chain couples TRBV7-9 to TRBJ2-5, with 9 bases identical to TRBD2. The CDR3 runs 14 residues. Germline V gene sequence: CDR1 SEHNR, CDR2 FQNEAQ (reference sequence). With 5 bases clipped from V and 5 bases from J, the junction kept 6 bases outside the gene matches. The CDR3 DNA reads TGTGCCAGCAGCACCTCCGGACTAGCGGAGACCCAGTACTTC. It is translated as CASSTSGLAETQYF.

In DNA form, the CDR3 reads TGTGCCAGCAGTTCCATGGCATTGGGGGACAGCTCCTACAATGAGCAGTTCTTC. Protein product: CASSSMALGDSSYNEQFF. The chain links TRBV27 to TRBJ2-1, with 7 bases lining up with TRBD1. V shed 4 bases, J shed 0 bases, and the junction held 12 bases outside the gene matches. The CDR3 spans 18 residues. Germline loops: CDR1 MNHEY, CDR2 SMNVEV (reference sequence).

This chain links TRBV7-2 with TRBJ2-4; D not resolved. The CDR3 spans 15 residues. Germline V CDR1 and CDR2: SGHTA, FQGNSA. Between the trimmed V and J ends, which lost 2 bases and 1 base, there was a span of 9 bases. The CDR3 protein is CASSLTGTAKNIQYF. CDR3 nucleotides: TGTGCCAGCAGCTTAACTGGAACGGCCAAAAACATTCAGTACTTC. The entire variable domain, with the rest obtained from reference TRBV7-2 and TRBJ2-4, is as follows: GAGVSQSPSNKVTEKGKDVELRCDPISGHTALYWYRQSLGQGLEFLIYFQGNSAPDKSGLPSDRFSAERTGGSVSTLTIQRTQQEDSAVYLCASSLTGTAKNIQYFGAGTRLSVL.

CDR3 region: CSVGSLSGNEQFF. CDR3 nucleotides: TGCAGCGTTGGTTCCCTCTCGGGTAATGAGCAGTTCTTC. The rearrangement uses TRBV29-1 and TRBJ2-1; D uncertain. Trimming removed 4 bases from V and 7 bases from J, with 14 bases in between. Per germline, CDR1 SQVTM and CDR2 ANQGSEA. This CDR3 spans 13 amino acids.

The chain is built from TRBV6-5 and TRBJ1-1; no clear D gene. The germline CDR1 and CDR2 sequences are MNHEY and SVGAGI. V lost 6 bases to trimming and J lost 3 bases, with 8 bases between them. The CDR3 totals 12 residues. This chain's CDR3 is CASRARDTEAFF. CDR3 DNA: TGTGCCAGCAGGGCCCGGGACACTGAAGCTTTCTTT.

This chain uses TRBV5-6 with TRBJ1-4, with D perhaps matching TRBD1 (5 bases). CDR3 length: 17 amino acids. Germline assignment: CDR1 SGHDT and CDR2 YYEEEE. With 3 bases removed from V and 5 bases from J, the gap between germline ends came to 20 bases. CDR3 in amino acids: CASSSETARRLNEKLFF. The CDR3 region has the DNA TGTGCCAGCAGCTCTGAGACAGCGCGAAGGCTCAATGAAAAACTGTTTTTT.

V is TRBV23-1 and J is TRBJ2-5; TRBD2 aligns across 10 bases. TRBV23-1 is identified as an open reading frame with a role that is uncertain. This CDR3 contains 17 residues. J was trimmed by 2 bases and V by 6 bases; bases with no gene match: 12. In DNA, the CDR3 is TGCGCCAGCAGAACAGGCCCGAGCGGGAGGGCGCAAGAGACCCAGTACTTC. This gives the protein CASRTGPSGRAQETQYF.

This clone was seen only once. The chain combines TRBV7-6 with TRBJ2-5; D is undetermined. The CDR3 sequence is 11 residues long. V lost 8 bases and J 2 bases, leaving 6 bases between the germline ends. Germline CDR1 SGHVS, CDR2 FNYEAQ. The CDR3 sequence is CASVQQETQYF. For the CDR3, the DNA is TGTGCCAGCGTGCAGCAAGAGACCCAGTACTTC.

This chain uses TRBV20-1 with TRBJ2-5; D unclear. Trimming took 5 bases from V and 0 from J, leaving 4 bases between them. CDR1 and CDR2 (germline): DFQATT, SNEGSKA (reference sequence). The CDR3 is 11 amino acids. The CDR3 nucleotides read TGCAGTGCTCAGTACCAAGAGACCCAGTACTTC. The encoded protein is CSAQYQETQYF.

This chain joins TRBV19 and TRBJ1-3; TRBD1 is a possible D gene (6 bases). The V end lost 6 bases, the J end lost 0 bases, and 21 bases lay between the germline ends. The CDR3 spans 18 residues. CDR1 and CDR2 from the germline V gene are LNHDA and SQIVND (reference sequence). CDR3 protein: CASRFRDKGLRSGNTIYF. The DNA of the CDR3 is TGTGCCAGTAGATTTCGGGACAAGGGATTGCGCTCTGGAAACACCATATATTTT.

The chain uses TRBV5-8 and TRBJ2-7; TRBD1 might be the D (6 bases). Germline V gives CDR1 SGHTS, CDR2 YDEGEE. The CDR3 extends over 16 amino acids. Trimming pared 0 bases from V and 1 base from J, leaving 14 bases between. CDR3 sequence (DNA): TGTGCCAGCAGCTTGGTGGGGTCAGGGGTTTCCTACGAGCAGTACTTC. It is translated as CASSLVGSGVSYEQYF.